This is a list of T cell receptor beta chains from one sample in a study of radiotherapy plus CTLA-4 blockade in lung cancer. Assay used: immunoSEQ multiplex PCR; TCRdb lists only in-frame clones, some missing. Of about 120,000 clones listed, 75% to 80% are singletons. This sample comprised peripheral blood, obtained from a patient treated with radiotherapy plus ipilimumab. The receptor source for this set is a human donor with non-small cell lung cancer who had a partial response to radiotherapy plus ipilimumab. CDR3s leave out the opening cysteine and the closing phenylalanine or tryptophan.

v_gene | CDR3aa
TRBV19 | ASSMGLANEQY
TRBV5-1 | ASSLYLNTGELF
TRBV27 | ASSFAQGSTDTQY
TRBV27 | ASSLYQGSVYGYT
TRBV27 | ASSFSQGNQPQH
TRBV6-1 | ASSEGGLDTEAF
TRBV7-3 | ASSLGGSGVTQY
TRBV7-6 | ASSPNRGQGTYNEQF
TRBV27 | ASSLRTGSYNEQF
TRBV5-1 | ASSLAGQRNTIY
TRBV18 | ASSPRQASNTGELF
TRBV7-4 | ASTPMDRGTDTQY
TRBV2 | ASSVQTTGGEQY
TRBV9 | ASSVALPQGSLYNEQF
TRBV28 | ASSLEAGVTYGYT
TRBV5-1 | ASSNGQGAGDTEAF
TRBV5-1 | ASSGTGTAMNTEAF
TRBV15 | ATSKLQETQY
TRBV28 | ASSSGTVHAEQF
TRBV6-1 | ASKQGNQPQH
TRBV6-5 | ASSSAAYSPLH
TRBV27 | ASSAGQHYGYT
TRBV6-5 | ASSRQGAYSPLH
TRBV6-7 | ASSSPRDRGQNTEAF
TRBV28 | ASIPGTASYNEQF
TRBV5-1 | ASSSGTRNTGELF
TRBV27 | ASRFAGTEQETQY
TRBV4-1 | ASSQGRGALSSYNEQF
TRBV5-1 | ASSPSGRATNEQF
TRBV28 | ASRRQAGNTIY
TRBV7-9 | ASSLGQGGYGYT
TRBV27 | ASSLSGVGGSYGYT
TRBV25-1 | ASSETYTEAF
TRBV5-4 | ASRMGSGRAALNEQF
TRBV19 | ASSRDILVPQH
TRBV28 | ASSFQGKTEAF
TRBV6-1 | ASKDRYSYEQY
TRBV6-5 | ASSFGDSNTEAF
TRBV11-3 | ASSLGRGVTSGRAKETQY
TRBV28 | ASSPTGGIYGYT
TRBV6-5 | ASSTTTEVFAF
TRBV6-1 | ASSFGEKLF
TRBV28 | ASTPGQGSSGANVLT
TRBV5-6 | ASSAQTGSYGYT
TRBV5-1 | ASSPQGFSSYNEQF
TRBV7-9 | ASSFSTSAQETQY
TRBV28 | ATYRGSTGELF
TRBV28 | ASSLGGRNSGNTIY
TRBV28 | ASSPPGQGNEKLF
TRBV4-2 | ASSLTASSTDTQY
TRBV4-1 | ASSRLTSMSTDTQY
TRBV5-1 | ASSRGAGGPSTNEKLF
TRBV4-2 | ASSQALAGGNEQF
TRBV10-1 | ASSESIFQKETQY